The sequence of this T cell receptor (beta chain) was determined in a study of T cell responses to AZD1222 COVID-19 vaccine. Details on this clone: Its cognate antigen is unknown.

Libraries were prepared by immunoSEQ multiplex PCR; TCRdb keeps only in-frame clonotypes and omits some of them. Of 96,000 or so clones listed, roughly 90% were seen once; the top ten hold roughly 25%. CDR1 and CDR2 (germline): SGHTA, FQGNSA. Trimming at V came to 5 bases and at J to 4 bases, leaving 7 bases not matched to a gene. The CDR3 is 15 residues long. Findings and caveats of the study: Reportedly, nearly half the spike-specific TCRs target unmutated variant regions.

The chain uses TRBV7-2 and TRBJ2-7; 11 positions match TRBD1. The receptor was isolated from an adult in good health. The sequencing used peripheral blood, collected on day 0 of AZD1222 vaccination. The CDR3 protein is CASSQGQGAGYEQYF. CDR3 DNA sequence: TGTGCCAGCAGCCAAGGACAGGGGGCTGGATACGAGCAGTACTTC.